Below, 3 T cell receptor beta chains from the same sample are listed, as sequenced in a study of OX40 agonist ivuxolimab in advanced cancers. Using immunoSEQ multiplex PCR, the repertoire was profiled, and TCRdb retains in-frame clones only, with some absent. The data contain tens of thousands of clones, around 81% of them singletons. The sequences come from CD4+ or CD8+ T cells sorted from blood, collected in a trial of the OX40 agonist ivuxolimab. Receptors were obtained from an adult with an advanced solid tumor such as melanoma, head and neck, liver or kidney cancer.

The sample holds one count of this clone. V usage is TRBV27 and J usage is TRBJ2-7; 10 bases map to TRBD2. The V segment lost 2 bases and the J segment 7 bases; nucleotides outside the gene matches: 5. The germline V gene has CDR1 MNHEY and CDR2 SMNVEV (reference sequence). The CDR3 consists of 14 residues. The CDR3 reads CASSLIAGGGEQYF. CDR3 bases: TGTGCCAGCAGTTTAATAGCGGGAGGAGGGGAGCAGTACTTC.

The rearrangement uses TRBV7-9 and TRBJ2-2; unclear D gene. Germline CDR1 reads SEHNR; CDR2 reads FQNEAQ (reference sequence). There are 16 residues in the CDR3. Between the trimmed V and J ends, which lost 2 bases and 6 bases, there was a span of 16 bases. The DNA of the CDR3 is TGTGCCAGCAGCTTACGACCCCGGGTCAGTCCCGGGGAGCTGTTTTTT. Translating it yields CASSLRPRVSPGELFF.

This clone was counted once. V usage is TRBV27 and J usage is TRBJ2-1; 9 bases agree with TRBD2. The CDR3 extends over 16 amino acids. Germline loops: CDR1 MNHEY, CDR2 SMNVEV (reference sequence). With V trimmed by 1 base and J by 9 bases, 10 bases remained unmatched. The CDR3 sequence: CASSLLMGLAVAEQFF. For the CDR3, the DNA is TGTGCCAGCAGTTTATTGATGGGACTAGCAGTGGCTGAGCAGTTCTTC.